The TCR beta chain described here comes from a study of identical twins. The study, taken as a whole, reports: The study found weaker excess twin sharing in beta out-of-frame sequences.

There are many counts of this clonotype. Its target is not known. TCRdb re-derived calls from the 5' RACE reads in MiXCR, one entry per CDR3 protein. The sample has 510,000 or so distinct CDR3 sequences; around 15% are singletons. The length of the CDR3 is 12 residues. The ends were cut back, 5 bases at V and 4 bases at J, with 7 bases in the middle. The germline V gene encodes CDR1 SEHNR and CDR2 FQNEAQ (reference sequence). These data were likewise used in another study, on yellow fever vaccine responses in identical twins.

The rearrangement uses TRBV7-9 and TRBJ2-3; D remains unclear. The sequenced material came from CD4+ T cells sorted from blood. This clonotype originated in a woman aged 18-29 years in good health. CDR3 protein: CASSASSDTQYF. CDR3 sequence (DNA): TGTGCCAGCAGCGCCTCCTCAGATACGCAGTATTTT.